Listed below are T cell receptor beta chains from one sample, sequenced in a study of blood T cell repertoires in COVID-19. The method was immunoSEQ multiplex PCR; TCRdb's version includes in-frame clones alone and lacks a portion of them. Of 95,000 to 150,000 clones in the sample, roughly four fifths were seen once. The specimen was peripheral blood. The origin of the receptors is a woman aged 50 to 60 with acute or convalescent COVID-19. CDR3s include the opening cysteine and the closing phenylalanine or tryptophan. Each record gives: J gene, clone size, V gene, D gene, CDR3 protein, CDR3 DNA. A D gene is named only where the DNA matches it firmly. Not every row has a clone size; where given, it reads once, few, many or a size class.

>TRBJ2-1|-|TRBV11-3|-
CASSPHHGDEQFF
TGTGCCAGCAGCCCCCACCACGGGGATGAGCAGTTCTTC
>TRBJ1-6|-|TRBV30|TRBD1
CAWSVEGAASPLHF
TGTGCCTGGAGTGTAGAGGGGGCGGCTTCACCCCTCCACTTT
>TRBJ2-5|once|TRBV5-1|TRBD1
CASSVTGLLQETQYF
TGCGCCAGCAGCGTGACAGGGCTTTTACAAGAGACCCAGTACTTC
>TRBJ2-1|-|TRBV2|TRBD2
CASSEHSGWSSYNEQFF
TGTGCCAGCAGTGAACATAGCGGGTGGAGCTCCTACAATGAGCAGTTCTTC
>TRBJ2-1|-|TRBV29-1|TRBD2
CSVSSGRADISYNEQFF
TGCAGCGTCTCGAGCGGGAGGGCCGATATCTCCTACAATGAGCAGTTCTTC
>TRBJ2-7|few|TRBV4-2|TRBD2
CASSQLAGEYEQYF
TGTGCCAGCAGCCAACTAGCGGGAGAGTACGAGCAGTACTTC
>TRBJ2-7|-|TRBV6-1|-
CASSDRGPYEQYF
TGTGCCAGCAGTGACAGGGGCCCCTACGAGCAGTACTTC
>TRBJ2-7|-|TRBV3-1/TRBV3-2|TRBD1
CASSQEARGPYEQYF
TGTGCCAGCAGCCAAGAGGCGAGGGGGCCCTACGAGCAGTACTTC
>TRBJ2-3|-|TRBV6-5|-
CASRDMSDTQYF
TGTGCCAGCAGGGACATGTCAGATACGCAGTATTTT
>TRBJ1-5|-|TRBV15|TRBD1
CATSRENRGMGQPQHF
TGTGCCACCAGCAGAGAGAACAGGGGCATGGGTCAGCCCCAGCATTTT
>TRBJ1-2|-|TRBV28|TRBD1
CASRNRGAEMYYGYTF
TGTGCCAGCAGGAACAGGGGCGCTGAGATGTACTATGGCTACACCTTC
>TRBJ1-2|-|TRBV6-5|-
CASSYRQDSHYGYTF
TGTGCCAGCAGTTACCGTCAGGACAGCCACTATGGCTACACCTTC
>TRBJ1-6|-|TRBV30|-
CAWSEGQGDSPLHF
TGTGCCTGGAGTGAGGGGCAGGGCGATTCACCCCTCCACTTT